Each of the 25 T cell receptor beta chains below was sequenced from the same sample in a study of blood T cell repertoires in COVID-19. Assay: immunoSEQ multiplex PCR; the TCRdb copy retains only in-frame clones and omits some. The sample records approximately 74,000 clones, about four fifths being singletons. Sample: peripheral blood. Every receptor here comes from a human donor in a cohort sampled during active COVID-19.

The chain links TRBV16 to TRBJ2-5; D is unclear. The CDR3 is made up of 16 amino acids. Germline V lookup: CDR1 KGHSY, CDR2 FQNENV. V dropped 4 bases and J dropped 2 bases, with 17 bases sitting between them. The CDR3: CASSPHPQSLQETQYF. As DNA, the CDR3 is TGTGCCAGCAGCCCGCACCCACAGTCCTTACAAGAGACCCAGTACTTC. The full variable domain, its missing parts supplied by reference TRBV16 and TRBJ2-5, is GEEVAQTPKHLVRGEGQKAKLYCAPIKGHSYVFWYQQVLKNEFKFLISFQNENVFDETGMPKERFSAKCLPNSPCSLEIQATKLEDSAVYFCASSPHPQSLQETQYFGPGTRLLVL.

V usage is TRBV10-3 and J usage is TRBJ2-7; no clear D. Per germline, CDR1 ENHRY and CDR2 SYGVKD. This CDR3 region has 13 residues. Trimming removed 3 bases from V and 0 bases from J, with 6 bases in between. CDR3 bases: TGTGCCATCAGTGACAGGCTCTCCTACGAGCAGTACTTC. As protein: CAISDRLSYEQYF.

V usage is TRBV27 and J usage is TRBJ2-5; maybe TRBD1 (5 bases). The V end lost 2 bases, the J end lost 1 base, and 5 bases lay between the germline ends. CDR3 length: 13 residues. Germline V CDR1 and CDR2: MNHEY, SMNVEV (reference sequence). The CDR3 reads CASSLQGQETQYF. CDR3 in DNA: TGTGCCAGCAGTTTACAGGGCCAAGAGACCCAGTACTTC.

The rearrangement uses TRBV5-6 and TRBJ2-7; 12 bases align to TRBD2. CDR3 length: 19 residues. From germline, CDR1 is SGHDT and CDR2 YYEEEE. V shed 0 bases and J 0 bases; nucleotides not matched to a gene: 10. Here the CDR3 DNA reads TGTGCCAGCAGCTTGGGGATTACTAGCGGGGGGTTCTACTCCTACGAGCAGTACTTC. This codes for CASSLGITSGGFYSYEQYF.

The chain combines TRBV5-4 with TRBJ1-1, with a tentative D call TRBD1 (5 bases). CDR1 and CDR2 (germline): SGHNT, YYREEE (reference sequence). The germline V and J ends were trimmed by 1 base and 1 base, with 17 bases remaining between them. The CDR3 is 17 amino acids. The CDR3 loop reads CASSLIGGGKGNTEAFF. CDR3 in DNA: TGTGCCAGCAGCTTGATTGGGGGGGGAAAGGGGAACACTGAAGCTTTCTTT.

The rearrangement uses TRBV28 and TRBJ2-1; TRBD1 matches at 10 bases. Germline lookup yields CDR1 MDHEN and CDR2 SYDVKM. CDR3 length equals 13 residues. V lost 6 bases and J lost 7; bases outside the gene matches: 3. Here the CDR3 DNA reads TGTGCCAGCAGGACAGGGGGCGAGAATGAGCAGTTCTTC. Translating it yields CASRTGGENEQFF.

The chain joins TRBV30 to TRBJ1-5; D is possibly TRBD1 (5 bases). This CDR3 has 15 amino acids. The V and J ends lost 1 base and 5 bases respectively, with 15 bases between them. Germline CDR1 reads GTSNPN; CDR2 reads SVGIG (reference sequence). CDR3 nucleotides: TGTGCCTGGAGTGCGGACGGGGGACCGTATCAGCCCCAGCATTTT. It specifies CAWSADGGPYQPQHF.

The chain uses TRBV19 and TRBJ2-3, with D unclear. Germline V CDR1 and CDR2: LNHDA, SQIVND (reference sequence). Deletions cut 1 base from V and 4 bases from J, with 6 bases between. The CDR3 has 13 residues. The CDR3 spells CASSIAGPDTQYF. As DNA, the CDR3 is TGTGCCAGTAGTATAGCTGGGCCAGATACGCAGTATTTT.

The gene calls are TRBV6-6 and TRBJ2-2; a weak D match, TRBD1 (7 bases). The germline gives CDR1 MNHNY, CDR2 SVGAGI (reference sequence). This CDR3 contains 15 residues. Deletions cut 5 bases from V and 7 bases from J, with 17 bases between. The CDR3 loop reads CASSPGGPMGGELFF. DNA of the CDR3: TGTGCCAGCAGTCCAGGGGGGCCCATGGGCGGGGAGCTGTTTTTT.

This clone was seen repeatedly, ten times or more. The same CDR3 can be traced to other DNA sequences in this sample. The J gene is TRBJ2-1, the V gene TRBV5-1, with 11 bases matching TRBD2. The CDR3 has 14 amino acids. V trimming: 3 bases; J trimming: 4 bases; junction bases outside the gene matches: 0. Germline CDR1 reads SGHRS; CDR2 reads YFSETQ. CDR3 sequence reads: CASSSSGGYNEQFF. Here the CDR3 DNA reads TGCGCCAGCAGCTCTAGCGGGGGGTACAATGAGCAGTTCTTC.

The chain carries TRBV7-2 and TRBJ2-7; D is perhaps TRBD1 (5 bases). CDR3 length: 15 residues. The V and J ends lost 0 bases and 2 bases respectively, with 11 bases between them. In germline, CDR1 is SGHTA, CDR2 FQGNSA. CDR3 nucleotide sequence: TGTGCCAGCAGCTTAGCCCACAGGTCCACCTACGAGCAGTACTTC. It codes for CASSLAHRSTYEQYF.

This clone came up once. The chain carries TRBV28 and TRBJ2-7; possible D gene TRBD1, 5 bases. CDR1 MDHEN and CDR2 SYDVKM come from the germline V gene. This CDR3 has 15 residues. V was clipped by 5 bases and J by 0 bases, with 14 bases between them. The CDR3 sequence: CASSIDLGASYEQYF. Here the CDR3 DNA reads TGTGCCAGCAGTATCGACCTAGGGGCCTCCTACGAGCAGTACTTC.

The genes are TRBV30 and TRBJ2-2, with 11 bases that match TRBD2. Germline lookup yields CDR1 GTSNPN and CDR2 SVGIG (reference sequence). The CDR3 loop spans 14 amino acids. Trimming took 2 bases from V and 5 from J; bases not matched to a gene: 1. CDR3: CAWSRLAGTGELFF. The CDR3 DNA follows: TGTGCCTGGAGTCGACTAGCGGGAACCGGGGAGCTGTTTTTT.

The rearrangement links TRBV10-3 to TRBJ2-1; TRBD2 aligns across 8 bases. The ends lost 8 bases at V and 8 bases at J; junction bases unmatched: 14. This CDR3 spans 15 amino acids. Per the germline V gene, CDR1 is ENHRY and CDR2 is SYGVKD. The CDR3 DNA is TGTGCCATCGGGGGTGGCGCGGGGGGACGGGATGAGCAGTTCTTC. Translation gives CAIGGGAGGRDEQFF.

V usage is TRBV5-6 and J usage is TRBJ2-7, with TRBD1 identical over 9 bases. The trim removed 4 bases at V and 3 bases at J, leaving 5 bases unmatched. The V gene's germline CDR1 is SGHDT and CDR2 YYEEEE. This CDR3 contains 14 residues. CDR3 nucleotide sequence: TGTGCCAGCAGCGGGGACAGGGCCCACTACGAGCAGTACTTC. Protein sequence: CASSGDRAHYEQYF.

J is TRBJ2-1 and V is TRBV5-1; D may be TRBD1 (7 bases). V was pared by 0 bases and J by 4 bases, with 14 bases between. The CDR3 has 16 residues. Germline V gene data show CDR1 as SGHRS and CDR2 as YFSETQ. In DNA form, the CDR3 reads TGCGCCAGCAGCTTGGTCCCAGGGGGGTCTTACAATGAGCAGTTCTTC. The encoded protein is CASSLVPGGSYNEQFF.

The count of this clone is one. The rearrangement uses TRBV5-1 and TRBJ2-7; TRBD2 is a possible D gene (5 bases). V lost 4 bases and J 4 bases, leaving 12 bases between the germline ends. This CDR3 is built from 13 residues. The germline V gene encodes CDR1 SGHRS and CDR2 YFSETQ. CDR3 protein: CASSLRLSYEQYF. The CDR3, as DNA: TGCGCCAGCAGCCTTAGACTATCTTACGAGCAGTACTTC.

This clone was seen a handful of times. This sequence joins TRBV18 and TRBJ2-2; a weak D match, TRBD2 (5 bases). Between the trimmed V and J ends, which lost 4 bases and 5 bases, there was a span of 5 bases. The CDR3 contains 12 residues. Germline V gene data show CDR1 as KGHSH and CDR2 as LQKENI. CDR3 coding DNA: TGTGCCAGCTCACGGGAGACCGGGGAGCTGTTTTTT. Its protein is CASSRETGELFF. The full variable domain, its missing parts supplied by reference TRBV18 and TRBJ2-2, is NAGVMQNPRHLVRRRGQEARLRCSPMKGHSHVYWYRQLPEEGLKFMVYLQKENIIDESGMPKERFSAEFPKEGPSILRIQQVVRGDSAAYFCASSRETGELFFGEGSRLTVL.

The chain is built from TRBV4-1 and TRBJ1-5, with D hard to call. V lost 2 bases and J lost 2, with 16 bases in between. The germline CDR1 and CDR2 sequences are MGHRA and YSYEKL. This CDR3 region has 17 residues. This chain's CDR3 is CASSQYEGMAGNQPQHF. The CDR3, as DNA: TGCGCCAGCAGCCAATACGAGGGAATGGCAGGCAATCAGCCCCAGCATTTT.

The CDR3 DNA reads as TGTGCCAGCAGCCTAGACAGGGTTTTAGAGACCCAGTACTTC. Amino acids: CASSLDRVLETQYF. The rearrangement links TRBV3-1 (or the pseudogene TRBV3-2) to TRBJ2-5; the match to TRBD1 covers 7 bases. This CDR3 spans 14 amino acids. V lost 4 bases to trimming and J lost 4 bases; unmatched junction nucleotides: 6. Germline-derived CDR1 and CDR2 are LGHDT and YNNKEL (reference sequence).

The rearrangement links TRBV18 to TRBJ1-6, with D unresolved. With 0 bases removed from V and 6 bases from J, the gap between germline ends came to 12 bases. The CDR3 runs 16 residues. CDR1 is KGHSH and CDR2 is LQKENI in the germline V gene. The CDR3 region is CASSPPIQPGNSPLHF. The CDR3 nucleotides read TGTGCCAGCTCACCACCGATCCAGCCGGGTAATTCACCCCTCCACTTT. Complete variable domain (other parts from reference TRBV18 and TRBJ1-6): NAGVMQNPRHLVRRRGQEARLRCSPMKGHSHVYWYRQLPEEGLKFMVYLQKENIIDESGMPKERFSAEFPKEGPSILRIQQVVRGDSAAYFCASSPPIQPGNSPLHFGNGTRLTVT.

This clone was counted only a few times. The chain is built from TRBV5-6 and TRBJ1-5, with a weak D call TRBD1 (5 bases). This CDR3 spans 16 amino acids. With 1 base removed from V and 4 bases from J, the gap between germline ends came to 15 bases. The V gene's germline CDR1 is SGHDT and CDR2 YYEEEE. The CDR3 loop reads CASSLFDSGPNQPQHF. CDR3 DNA sequence: TGTGCCAGCAGCTTGTTCGACAGTGGCCCGAATCAGCCCCAGCATTTT.

CDR3 loop: CASRRTGFDEQYF. In nucleotides, the CDR3 is TGTGCCAGCAGGCGGACAGGGTTCGACGAGCAGTACTTC. V gene TRBV28 combines with J gene TRBJ2-7; 8 positions agree with TRBD1. With 6 bases clipped from V and 5 bases from J, the junction kept 6 bases outside the gene matches. CDR3 length: 13 amino acids. Germline loops: CDR1 MDHEN, CDR2 SYDVKM. The full variable domain, with the rest looked up from reference TRBV28 and TRBJ2-7, is DVKVTQSSRYLVKRTGEKVFLECVQDMDHENMFWYRQDPGLGLRLIYFSYDVKMKEKGDIPEGYSVSREKKERFSLILESASTNQTSMYLCASRRTGFDEQYFGPGTRLTVT.

The sample holds a few counts of this clone. The chain combines TRBV4-1 with TRBJ1-2; D is perhaps TRBD1 (6 bases). The CDR3 spans 14 residues. Germline V CDR1 and CDR2: MGHRA, YSYEKL. V dropped 4 bases and J dropped 0 bases, with 9 bases sitting between them. The CDR3 loop reads CASSRGGANYGYTF. The DNA of the CDR3 is TGCGCCAGCAGCCGAGGGGGAGCTAACTATGGCTACACCTTC.

This chain connects TRBV28 to TRBJ1-1, with 7 bases matching TRBD1. J gave up 1 base and V 11 bases, and 4 bases lay outside the gene matches. The CDR3 consists of 12 residues. CDR1 is MDHEN, CDR2 SYDVKM, per germline. This CDR3 is CASWTGNTEAFF. DNA of the CDR3: TGTGCCTCGTGGACAGGGAACACTGAAGCTTTCTTT.